A selection of T cell receptor beta chains follows, all from one sample in a study of blood T cell repertoires in COVID-19. Repertoires were generated with immunoSEQ multiplex PCR, while TCRdb's copy carries only in-frame clones and drops some. The sample shows hundreds of thousands of clones, just over 85% of them seen only once. The specimen was peripheral blood. These receptors all stem from a young woman with active or convalescent COVID-19. Both conserved end residues are part of each CDR3. D genes are given only for firm matches. Expanded clones are given a class, and other clones once, few, many or no size at all.

>.|TRBJ1-1|TRBD1|TRBV30
CAASGGRTEAFF
TGTGCCGCTTCAGGGGGGAGAACTGAAGCTTTCTTT
>.|TRBJ2-5|.|TRBV4-1
CASSPRFSGPQETQYF
TGCGCCAGCAGCCCACGCTTTTCAGGGCCCCAAGAGACCCAGTACTTC
>.|TRBJ1-1|.|TRBV7-9
CASSQPDTGTEAFF
TGTGCCAGCAGCCAACCGGACACAGGTACTGAAGCTTTCTTT
>.|TRBJ1-2|.|TRBV9
CASSVRQGQGSYGYTF
TGTGCCAGCAGCGTAAGGCAGGGCCAGGGGAGCTATGGCTACACCTTC
>.|TRBJ2-7|.|TRBV5-1
CASSLVGENYEQYF
TGCGCCAGCAGCTTGGTCGGAGAGAACTACGAGCAGTACTTC
>once|TRBJ2-7|.|TRBV5-1
CASSQGGFNEQYF
TGCGCCAGCAGCCAAGGCGGGTTTAACGAGCAGTACTTC
>.|TRBJ2-7|.|TRBV12-5
CASGSRTVPSSYEQYF
TGTGCCAGTGGTTCGCGGACAGTTCCTAGCTCCTACGAGCAGTACTTC
>.|TRBJ2-7|.|TRBV7-9
CASSLGQLTGEQYF
TGTGCCAGCAGCTTGGGACAACTTACCGGCGAGCAGTACTTC
>.|TRBJ2-1|TRBD2|TRBV25-1
CASSDPRGGGNNEQFF
TGTGCCAGCAGTGATCCCCGGGGGGGTGGGAACAATGAGCAGTTCTTC
>once|TRBJ1-6|.|TRBV19
CASSMSRAKNSPLHF
TGTGCCAGTAGTATGAGCAGGGCCAAGAATTCACCCCTCCACTTT
>.|TRBJ2-2|TRBD2|TRBV9
CASSPQPVAGHTGELFF
TGTGCCAGCAGCCCCCAGCCCGTAGCGGGACACACCGGGGAGCTGTTTTTT
>once|TRBJ2-2|.|TRBV6-5
CASSYSDSIPTGELFF
TGTGCCAGCAGTTACAGCGACTCCATCCCCACCGGGGAGCTGTTTTTT
>.|TRBJ2-7|.|TRBV10-1
CASSESGIEQYF
TGCGCCAGCAGTGAATCGGGTATTGAGCAGTACTTC
>.|TRBJ1-6|TRBD1|TRBV14
CASSQAFRGNSPLHF
TGTGCCAGCAGCCAAGCATTCAGGGGGAATTCACCCCTCCACTTT
>.|TRBJ2-2|.|TRBV5-4
CASSGSNGVGELFF
TGTGCCAGCAGTGGATCCAACGGGGTGGGGGAGCTGTTTTTT
>once|TRBJ2-1|TRBD2|TRBV6-5
CASSPERGALNEQFF
TGTGCCAGCAGCCCAGAGCGGGGGGCCCTCAATGAGCAGTTCTTC
>once|TRBJ1-1|TRBD1|TRBV6-5
CASRPQTGGDEF
TGTGCCAGCAGACCCCAAACAGGGGGCGACGAATTT